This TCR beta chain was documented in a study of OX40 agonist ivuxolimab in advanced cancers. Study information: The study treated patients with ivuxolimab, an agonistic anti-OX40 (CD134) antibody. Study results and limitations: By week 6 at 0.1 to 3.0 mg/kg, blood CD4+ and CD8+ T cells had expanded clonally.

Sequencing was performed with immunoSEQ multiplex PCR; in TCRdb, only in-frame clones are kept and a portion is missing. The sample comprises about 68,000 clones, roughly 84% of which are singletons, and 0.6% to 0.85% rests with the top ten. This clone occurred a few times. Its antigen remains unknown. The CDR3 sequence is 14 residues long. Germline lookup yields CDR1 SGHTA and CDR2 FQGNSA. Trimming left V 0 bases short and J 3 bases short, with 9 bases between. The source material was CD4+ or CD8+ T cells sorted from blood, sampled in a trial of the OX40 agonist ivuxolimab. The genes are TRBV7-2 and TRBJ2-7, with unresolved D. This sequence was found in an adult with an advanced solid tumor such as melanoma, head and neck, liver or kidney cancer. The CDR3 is CASSLASTNYEQYF. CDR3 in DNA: TGTGCCAGCAGCTTAGCATCCACGAACTACGAGCAGTACTTC.